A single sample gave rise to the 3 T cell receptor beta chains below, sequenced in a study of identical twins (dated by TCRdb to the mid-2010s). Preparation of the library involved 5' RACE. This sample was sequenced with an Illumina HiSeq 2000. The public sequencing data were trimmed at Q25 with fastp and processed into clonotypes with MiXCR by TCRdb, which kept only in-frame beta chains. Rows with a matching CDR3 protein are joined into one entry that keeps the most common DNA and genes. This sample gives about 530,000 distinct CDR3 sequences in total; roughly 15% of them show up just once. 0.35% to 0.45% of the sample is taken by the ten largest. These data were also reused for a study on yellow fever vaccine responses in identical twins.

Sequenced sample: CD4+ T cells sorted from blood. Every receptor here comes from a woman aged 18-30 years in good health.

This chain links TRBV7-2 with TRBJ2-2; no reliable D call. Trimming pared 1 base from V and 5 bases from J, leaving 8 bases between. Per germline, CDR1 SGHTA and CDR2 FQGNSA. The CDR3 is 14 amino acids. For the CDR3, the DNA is TGTGCCAGCAGCTTAGTTCACTCTACCGGGGAGCTGTTTTTT. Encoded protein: CASSLVHSTGELFF.

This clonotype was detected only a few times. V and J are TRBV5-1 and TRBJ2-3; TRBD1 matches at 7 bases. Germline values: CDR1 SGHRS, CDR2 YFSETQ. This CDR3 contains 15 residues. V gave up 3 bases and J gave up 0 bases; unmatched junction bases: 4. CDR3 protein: CASSSTGSSTDTQYF. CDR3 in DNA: TGCGCCAGCAGCTCGACAGGGTCTAGCACAGATACGCAGTATTTT.

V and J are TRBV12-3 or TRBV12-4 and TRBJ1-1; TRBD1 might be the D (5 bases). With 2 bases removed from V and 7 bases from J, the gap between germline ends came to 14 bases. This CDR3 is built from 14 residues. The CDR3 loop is CASSLTSLGGEAFF. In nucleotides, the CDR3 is TGTGCCAGCAGTTTAACTTCTCTCGGGGGTGAAGCTTTCTTT.